The T cell receptor (beta chain) under discussion was sequenced for a study of shared clonotypes between healthy human individuals. Whole-study context: The study used three CD4 naive, three CD4 memory, two CD8 naive and one CD8 memory plate per donor.

Terminally differentiated effector memory CD45RA+ cells were excluded from the naive CD8 cells, which were CD45RO-negative and positively selected for CCR7. There were only Caucasian adults among the donors, and all lived in Nashville, Tennessee. The CDR3 runs 14 residues. V was pared by 4 bases and J by 2 bases, with 13 bases between. The germline CDR1 and CDR2 sequences are SGHRS and YFSETQ. This clone appeared a single time. Its antigen remains unidentified. TCRdb keeps only in-frame clones here, not all; method: immunoSEQ multiplex PCR. The table lists about 1.9 million clones, about 93% of them singletons. General study results and limits: A few donors showed sharing of approximately 5% of naive CD4 clonotypes.

The sequence was collected from a man aged 18 to 29 in good health. Some clones in this sample may be carry-over from other donors' samples. This chain links TRBV5-1 with TRBJ2-7; D may be TRBD2 (5 bases). Sequencing was performed on naive CD8+ T cells from PBMCs. CDR3 DNA sequence: TGCGCCAGCAGCCCCGGACTGCTTACCTACGAGCAGTACTTC. This encodes CASSPGLLTYEQYF.